One and the same sample provided the 27 T cell receptor beta chains below, sequenced in a study of blood T cell repertoires in COVID-19. Produced via immunoSEQ multiplex PCR; TCRdb's table is partial and in-frame only. The sample yields tens of thousands of clones, roughly nine tenths seen once. The specimen sequenced was peripheral blood. The receptors were gathered from a woman aged 70-85 years with acute or convalescent COVID-19.

This clone has just one count. V and J are TRBV7-9 and TRBJ2-1; 7 nucleotides agree with TRBD1. V was pared by 2 bases and J by 3 bases, with 7 bases of the junction left unmatched. The CDR3 has 16 residues. In germline, CDR1 is SEHNR, CDR2 FQNEAQ (reference sequence). CDR3 protein: CASSLRGTAFYNEQFF. For the CDR3, the DNA is TGTGCCAGCAGCTTACGAGGGACAGCGTTCTACAATGAGCAGTTCTTC.

V is TRBV6-1 and J is TRBJ1-6; a possible D gene is TRBD1 (6 bases). The CDR3 has 13 amino acids. Between the trimmed V and J ends, which lost 3 bases and 6 bases, there was a span of 6 bases. Germline V CDR1 and CDR2: MNHNS, SASEGT. Here the CDR3 DNA reads TGTGCCAGCAGTGACAGGGGTAATTCACCCCTCCACTTT. Residues: CASSDRGNSPLHF.

The chain links TRBV5-1 to TRBJ2-5, with 11 bases that match TRBD2. Germline loops: CDR1 SGHRS, CDR2 YFSETQ. This CDR3 is built from 17 residues. Losses at the gene ends were 3 bases for V and 2 bases for J; bases not matched to a gene: 9. Here the CDR3 DNA reads TGCGCCAGCAGCTCGACCCTAGCGGGGGGAAGACAAGAGACCCAGTACTTC. As protein: CASSSTLAGGRQETQYF.

The chain has TRBV28 and TRBJ1-2, with D unresolved. Deletions cut 3 bases from V and 8 bases from J, with 19 bases between. The CDR3 has 15 residues. Germline V lookup: CDR1 MDHEN, CDR2 SYDVKM. The CDR3 DNA follows: TGTGCCAGCAGTTTGCACCTCCCCGGAACAGTGGGCTACACCTTC. Protein sequence: CASSLHLPGTVGYTF.

The V call is TRBV19, the J call TRBJ2-2; a weak D match, TRBD2 (6 bases). V gave up 6 bases and J gave up 7 bases, with 12 bases separating them. The CDR3 is 13 amino acids. CDR1 is LNHDA, CDR2 SQIVND, per germline (reference sequence). The CDR3 reads CASRYRRGGELFF. The CDR3 nucleotides read TGTGCCAGTAGGTACAGGCGGGGCGGGGAGCTGTTTTTT.

The table lists this clone with a count of one. The genes are TRBV5-1 and TRBJ2-3; no clear D gene. Germline V CDR1 and CDR2: SGHRS, YFSETQ. The CDR3 is 13 residues long. V was pared by 4 bases and J by 5 bases, with 11 bases between. In DNA form, the CDR3 reads TGCGCCAGCAGCCTGGACCGGGTAGATACGCAGTATTTT. This codes for CASSLDRVDTQYF.

This sequence joins TRBV6-6 and TRBJ1-5, with D maybe TRBD1 (6 bases). Deletions cut 6 bases from V and 0 bases from J, with 27 bases between. CDR3 length equals 20 residues. CDR1 and CDR2 (germline): MNHNY, SVGAGI (reference sequence). The CDR3 DNA sequence: TGTGCCAGCAGCCAACCGCAGACGGGGGGCAGATTCGATAGCAATCAGCCCCAGCATTTT. Its protein is CASSQPQTGGRFDSNQPQHF.

The chain is built from TRBV6-6 and TRBJ2-3; TRBD1 matches 7 bases. The CDR3 is 15 amino acids. Germline lookup yields CDR1 MNHNY and CDR2 SVGAGI (reference sequence). V dropped 6 bases and J dropped 1; count of bases not matched to a gene: 7. The CDR3 coding sequence is TGTGCCAGCAGCCCGCCCGGACAGGGCACAGATACGCAGTATTTT. Residues: CASSPPGQGTDTQYF.

The rearrangement joins TRBV2 to TRBJ1-6; 7 positions match TRBD1. CDR3 length: 15 amino acids. Trimming at V came to 7 bases and at J to 6 bases, leaving 9 bases not matched to a gene. The germline gives CDR1 SNHLY, CDR2 FYNNEI. The CDR3 spells CASKTTGNPNSPLHF. In DNA form, the CDR3 reads TGTGCCAGCAAGACGACAGGGAATCCTAATTCACCCCTCCACTTT. Full variable domain (rest looked up from reference TRBV2 and TRBJ1-6): EPEVTQTPSHQVTQMGQEVILRCVPISNHLYFYWYRQILGQKVEFLVSFYNNEISEKSEIFDDQFSVERPDGSNFTLKIRSTKLEDSAMYFCASKTTGNPNSPLHFGNGTRLTVT.

The CDR3 nucleotides are TGTGCCAGCAGCCAAGGGGGACTGCTCTATGGCTACACCTTC. Translating it yields CASSQGGLLYGYTF. The chain couples TRBV4-2 to TRBJ1-2, with D maybe TRBD1 (5 bases). Looked up from germline, CDR1 is LGHNA and CDR2 is YNFKEQ. This CDR3 comprises 14 residues. V was shortened by 1 base and J by 4 bases, with 10 bases between the two germline ends.

This CDR3 is CASSAARGYQPQHF. The CDR3 DNA follows: TGTGCCAGCAGCGCGGCCAGGGGTTATCAGCCCCAGCATTTT. The chain combines TRBV7-8 with TRBJ1-5; D is perhaps TRBD1 (6 bases). Germline assignment: CDR1 SGHVS and CDR2 FQNEAQ. Trimming stripped 5 bases from V and 5 bases from J, with 13 bases between. The CDR3 sequence is 14 residues long.

The rearrangement joins TRBV5-1 to TRBJ2-7; tentative D call: TRBD2 (5 bases). The CDR3 is made up of 14 amino acids. The germline V gene has CDR1 SGHRS and CDR2 YFSETQ. Trimming removed 0 bases from V and 3 bases from J, with 10 bases in between. In nucleotides, the CDR3 is TGCGCCAGCAGCTTGGATGTCGGACTCTACGAGCAGTACTTC. Amino acids: CASSLDVGLYEQYF.

The chain employs TRBV7-9 and TRBJ2-1, with 8 bases lining up with TRBD2. From germline, CDR1 is SEHNR and CDR2 FQNEAQ (reference sequence). The CDR3 length is 16 residues. J lost 2 bases, V lost 4 bases, and 7 bases had no gene match. CDR3 DNA: TGTGCCAGCAGCTCTACTAGCGGTAGGACCTACAATGAGCAGTTCTTC. Translated: CASSSTSGRTYNEQFF.

In this sample, this clone turned up a few times. The V gene is TRBV2, the J gene TRBJ1-2; 7 bases match TRBD1. V lost 8 bases, J lost 5 bases, and 17 bases stayed unmatched. Germline loops: CDR1 SNHLY, CDR2 FYNNEI. This CDR3 is built from 16 residues. CDR3 region: CASPNRPPDRTYGYTF. The CDR3 DNA sequence: TGTGCCAGCCCAAATAGGCCGCCGGACAGGACGTATGGCTACACCTTC.

Only a few counts were recorded for this clone. J is TRBJ2-5 and V is TRBV6-1; 14 nucleotides line up with TRBD2. The CDR3 spans 20 residues. Per the germline V gene, CDR1 is MNHNS and CDR2 is SASEGT. After removal of 1 base from V and 1 base from J, the junction contained 11 bases not matched to a gene. The CDR3 DNA sequence: TGTGCCAGCAGTGAAGGGACCCCGGGACTAGCGGGGGCCTCCCAAGAGACCCAGTACTTC. Amino acid sequence: CASSEGTPGLAGASQETQYF.

J is TRBJ1-2 and V is TRBV7-2, with unresolved D. The V and J ends lost 8 bases and 14 bases respectively, with 18 bases between them. Germline assignment: CDR1 SGHTA and CDR2 FQGNSA. The CDR3 runs to 11 residues. For the CDR3, the DNA is TGTGCCAGCCAACCGTGGGCACTTATTACCTTC. Translating it yields CASQPWALITF.

The chain links TRBV2 to TRBJ2-7, with a possible D match to TRBD2 (5 bases). Germline V gene sequence: CDR1 SNHLY, CDR2 FYNNEI. The CDR3 covers 14 residues. With 4 bases removed from V and 2 bases from J, the gap between germline ends came to 12 bases. The CDR3 here is CASSAERGTYEQYF. The CDR3 DNA sequence: TGTGCCAGCAGTGCGGAACGGGGTACCTACGAGCAGTACTTC.

There are a few counts of this clone. The chain is built from TRBV19 and TRBJ2-1, with 7 bases fitting TRBD2. Germline V CDR1 and CDR2: LNHDA, SQIVND (reference sequence). The CDR3 has 17 residues. The V and J ends lost 5 bases and 2 bases, in that order; junction bases with no gene match: 12. CDR3 nucleotides: TGTGCCAGTAGTCTTGGCGGGAGCCAACCCCCCTACAATGAGCAGTTCTTC. Translation: CASSLGGSQPPYNEQFF. The full variable domain, completed using reference TRBV19 and TRBJ2-1, is DGGITQSPKYLFRKEGQNVTLSCEQNLNHDAMYWYRQDPGQGLRLIYYSQIVNDFQKGDIAEGYSVSREKKESFPLTVTSAQKNPTAFYLCASSLGGSQPPYNEQFFGPGTRLTVL.

The rearrangement links TRBV28 to TRBJ1-6; tentative D call: TRBD1 (5 bases). V dropped 6 bases and J dropped 7 bases, with 13 bases sitting between them. The CDR3 runs to 14 residues. CDR1 is MDHEN, CDR2 SYDVKM, per germline. CDR3 region: CASRVPGENSPLHF. The DNA of the CDR3 is TGTGCCAGCAGGGTCCCGGGGGAGAATTCACCCCTCCACTTT. Complete variable domain (other parts from reference TRBV28 and TRBJ1-6): DVKVTQSSRYLVKRTGEKVFLECVQDMDHENMFWYRQDPGLGLRLIYFSYDVKMKEKGDIPEGYSVSREKKERFSLILESASTNQTSMYLCASRVPGENSPLHFGNGTRLTVT.

The genes are TRBV28 and TRBJ1-6; a weak D match, TRBD1 (6 bases). Germline V gene sequence: CDR1 MDHEN, CDR2 SYDVKM. CDR3 length: 13 amino acids. V lost 0 bases and J 15 bases, leaving 12 bases between the germline ends. As DNA, the CDR3 is TGTGCCAGCAGTTTATGGCGGGGGGCTTACCTCCACTTT. Protein: CASSLWRGAYLHF.

The CDR3, as DNA: TGTGCCAGCAGTCGTACAGGGCAGAGCTCTGGAAACACCATATATTTT. The encoded protein is CASSRTGQSSGNTIYF. The chain employs TRBV2 and TRBJ1-3; tentatively, D is TRBD1 (6 bases). Germline V gene data show CDR1 as SNHLY and CDR2 as FYNNEI. There are 16 residues in the CDR3. V shed 5 bases and J shed 0 bases, with 14 bases lying between them.

The chain has TRBV7-6 and TRBJ1-3; 8 positions match TRBD1. V was clipped by 7 bases and J by 2 bases; unmatched bases: 10. Germline V CDR1 and CDR2: SGHVS, FNYEAQ. The CDR3 covers 16 residues. The CDR3, as DNA: TGTGCCAGCACAATCACCGCGACAGGGGCTGGAAACACCATATATTTT. Translation gives CASTITATGAGNTIYF. Complete variable domain (other parts from reference TRBV7-6 and TRBJ1-3): GAGVSQSPRYKVTKRGQDVALRCDPISGHVSLYWYRQALGQGPEFLTYFNYEAQQDKSGLPNDRFSAERPEGSISTLTIQRTEQRDSAMYRCASTITATGAGNTIYFGEGSWLTVV.

The rearrangement links TRBV9 to TRBJ2-1; TRBD2 matches 12 bases. The V gene's germline CDR1 is SGDLS and CDR2 YYNGEE. The CDR3 consists of 18 residues. V was clipped by 4 bases and J by 7 bases; unmatched bases: 15. In DNA form, the CDR3 reads TGTGCCAGCAGCCCCAACTCCTACTCTGGACTAGCGGGGAATGAGCAGTTCTTC. Protein product: CASSPNSYSGLAGNEQFF.

This sequence joins TRBV5-5 and TRBJ2-3; unclear D gene. Germline CDR1 is SGHKS and CDR2 is YYEKEE (reference sequence). The V gene lost 0 bases and the J gene lost 8 bases, with 16 bases spanning the gap. The CDR3 is 15 amino acids. CDR3 loop: CASSLALELRATQYF. The CDR3 nucleotides are TGTGCCAGCAGCTTGGCCCTGGAGCTTCGTGCTACGCAGTATTTT.

V gene TRBV3-1 (or the pseudogene TRBV3-2) combines with J gene TRBJ1-6; D possibly corresponds to TRBD1 (5 bases). The germline V and J ends were trimmed by 3 bases and 7 bases, with 10 bases remaining between them. Germline-derived CDR1 and CDR2 are LGHDT and YNNKEL (reference sequence). The CDR3 totals 14 residues. CDR3: CASSHQGMNSPLHF. The CDR3 nucleotides read TGTGCCAGCAGCCATCAGGGTATGAATTCACCCCTCCACTTT.

The rearrangement links TRBV7-9 to TRBJ1-2; 9 bases line up with TRBD1. The CDR3 has 15 amino acids. Germline trimming cut 5 bases from V and 7 bases from J; bases unmatched to any gene: 11. Germline CDR1 SEHNR, CDR2 FQNEAQ (reference sequence). The CDR3, as DNA: TGTGCCAGCAGCCCCCGACAGGGGGTTAGGGGTGGCTACACCTTC. Translation gives CASSPRQGVRGGYTF.

The chain employs TRBV5-1 and TRBJ1-2, with D uncertain. Germline lookup yields CDR1 SGHRS and CDR2 YFSETQ. Trimming shortened V by 3 bases and J by 10 bases, and 13 bases separated the two germline ends. This CDR3 has 12 amino acids. Written as DNA, the CDR3 is TGCGCCAGCAGCTCGAGTCTCCTAGCCTACACCTTC. Amino acid sequence: CASSSSLLAYTF.